The T cell receptor (beta chain) described here comes from a study of graft-versus-host responses after intestinal transplantation. Findings and caveats of the study: Marrow from the recipient contained GvH clones, some of which had appeared first in ileum or blood.

V lost 5 bases and J lost 0, with 24 bases in between. CDR1 is SGHVS and CDR2 is FNYEAQ in the germline V gene. CDR3 length: 19 residues. Clones were read by immunoSEQ multiplex PCR, and TCRdb kept only the in-frame ones, dropping some. The profile shows approximately 20,000 clones, roughly 70% of them singletons. The graft tissue was processed, and this released both intraepithelial and lamina propria lymphocytes. This clone has just a few counts. Antigen unknown. The gene calls are TRBV7-6 and TRBJ2-3; a weak D match, TRBD2 (6 bases). The sample was ileum tissue, taken around 20 days after intestinal transplant. This TCR was sampled from a human patient who received an intestinal transplant, so some T cells may come from the graft donor. The CDR3 DNA reads as TGTGCCAGCAGCCAGCACCCGGCCGGGACTGGGGCTAGCACAGATACGCAGTATTTT. Translated, it gives CASSQHPAGTGASTDTQYF.